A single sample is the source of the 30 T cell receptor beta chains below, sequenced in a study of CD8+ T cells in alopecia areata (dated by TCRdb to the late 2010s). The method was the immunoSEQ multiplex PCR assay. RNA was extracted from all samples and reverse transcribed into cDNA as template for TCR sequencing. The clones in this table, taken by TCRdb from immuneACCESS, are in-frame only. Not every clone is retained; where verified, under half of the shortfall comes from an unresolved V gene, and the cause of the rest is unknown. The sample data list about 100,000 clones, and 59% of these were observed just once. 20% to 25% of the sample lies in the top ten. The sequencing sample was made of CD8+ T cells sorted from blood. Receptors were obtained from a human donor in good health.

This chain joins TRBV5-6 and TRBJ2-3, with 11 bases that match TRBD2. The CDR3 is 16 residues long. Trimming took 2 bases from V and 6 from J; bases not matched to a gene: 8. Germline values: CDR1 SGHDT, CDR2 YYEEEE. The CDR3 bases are TGTGCCAGCAGCTTATCGGTTCTAGCGGGGGGTGATACGCAGTATTTT. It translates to CASSLSVLAGGDTQYF.

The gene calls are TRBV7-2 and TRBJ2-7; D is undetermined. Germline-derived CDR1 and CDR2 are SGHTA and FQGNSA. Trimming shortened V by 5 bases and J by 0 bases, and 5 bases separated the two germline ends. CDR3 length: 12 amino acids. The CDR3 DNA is TGTGCCAGCAGCGCCCGCTCCTACGAGCAGTACTTC. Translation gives CASSARSYEQYF. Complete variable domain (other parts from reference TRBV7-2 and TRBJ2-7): GAGVSQSPSNKVTEKGKDVELRCDPISGHTALYWYRQSLGQGLEFLIYFQGNSAPDKSGLPSDRFSAERTGGSVSTLTIQRTQQEDSAVYLCASSARSYEQYFGPGTRLTVT.

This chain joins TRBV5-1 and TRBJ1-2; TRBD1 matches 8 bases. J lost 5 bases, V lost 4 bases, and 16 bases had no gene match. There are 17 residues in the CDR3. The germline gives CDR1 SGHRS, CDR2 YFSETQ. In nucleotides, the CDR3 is TGCGCCAGCAGCGCCGGACAGGGCGCAGCAATCCTTTATGGCTACACCTTC. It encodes CASSAGQGAAILYGYTF.

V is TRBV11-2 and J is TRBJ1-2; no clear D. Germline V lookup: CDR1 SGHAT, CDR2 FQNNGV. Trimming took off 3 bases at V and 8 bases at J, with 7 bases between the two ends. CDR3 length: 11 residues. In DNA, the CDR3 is TGTGCCAGCAGCTTCTCGAACGGCTACACCTTC. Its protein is CASSFSNGYTF.

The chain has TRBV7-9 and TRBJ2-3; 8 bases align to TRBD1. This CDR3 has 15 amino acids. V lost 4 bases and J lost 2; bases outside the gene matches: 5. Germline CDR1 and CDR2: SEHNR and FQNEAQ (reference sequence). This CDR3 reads CASSSYRGDTDTQYF. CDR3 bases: TGTGCCAGCAGCTCCTACAGGGGGGACACAGATACGCAGTATTTT.

The CDR3 protein is CASSPLGEGIGPYEQYF. CDR3 bases: TGCGCCAGCAGCCCTCTTGGGGAGGGAATCGGGCCCTACGAGCAGTACTTC. V is TRBV4-1 and J is TRBJ2-7, with 7 bases fitting TRBD2. Germline-derived CDR1 and CDR2 are MGHRA and YSYEKL. V gave up 4 bases and J gave up 2 bases; unmatched junction bases: 14. This CDR3 spans 17 amino acids.

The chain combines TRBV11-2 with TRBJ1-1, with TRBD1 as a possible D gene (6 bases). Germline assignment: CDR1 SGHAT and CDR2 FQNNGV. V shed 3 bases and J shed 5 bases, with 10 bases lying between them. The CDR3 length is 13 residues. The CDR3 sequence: CASSFSDRTEAFF. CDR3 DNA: TGTGCCAGCAGCTTCTCGGACAGAACTGAAGCTTTCTTT.

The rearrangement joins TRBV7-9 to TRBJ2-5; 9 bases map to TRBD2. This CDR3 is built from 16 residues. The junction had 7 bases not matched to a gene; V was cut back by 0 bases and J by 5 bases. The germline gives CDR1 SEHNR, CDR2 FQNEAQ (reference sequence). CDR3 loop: CASSLAGLAYGETQYF. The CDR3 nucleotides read TGTGCCAGCAGCTTAGCGGGACTAGCCTATGGCGAGACCCAGTACTTC.

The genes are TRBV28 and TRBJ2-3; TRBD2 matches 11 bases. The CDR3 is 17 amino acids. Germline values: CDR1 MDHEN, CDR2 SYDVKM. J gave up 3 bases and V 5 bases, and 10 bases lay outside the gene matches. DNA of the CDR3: TGTGCCAGCAGTCCAACCCGTAGCGGGGGGGAAACAGATACGCAGTATTTT. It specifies CASSPTRSGGETDTQYF.

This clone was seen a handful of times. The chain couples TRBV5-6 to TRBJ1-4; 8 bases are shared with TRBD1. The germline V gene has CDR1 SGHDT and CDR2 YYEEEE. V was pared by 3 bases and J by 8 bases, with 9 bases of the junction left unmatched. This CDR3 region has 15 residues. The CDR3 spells CASSSIGTGSEKLFF. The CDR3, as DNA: TGTGCCAGCAGCTCGATCGGGACAGGCAGCGAAAAACTGTTTTTT.

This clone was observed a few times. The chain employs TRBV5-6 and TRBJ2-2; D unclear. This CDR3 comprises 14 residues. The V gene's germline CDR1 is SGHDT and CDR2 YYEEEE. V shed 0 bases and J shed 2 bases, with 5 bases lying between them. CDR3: CASSLDRNTGELFF. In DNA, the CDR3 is TGTGCCAGCAGCTTGGACAGAAACACCGGGGAGCTGTTTTTT.

In DNA form, the CDR3 reads TGTGCCAGCAGTGAATACTCTGCGGGGGGGCCGGATGAGACCCAGTACTTC. Encoded protein: CASSEYSAGGPDETQYF. V and J are TRBV2 and TRBJ2-5; 9 bases match TRBD2. J was trimmed by 5 bases and V by 2 bases; bases with no gene match: 12. Germline V gives CDR1 SNHLY, CDR2 FYNNEI. CDR3 length: 17 amino acids. Together with reference TRBV2 and TRBJ2-5, the CDR3 gives the full variable domain: EPEVTQTPSHQVTQMGQEVILRCVPISNHLYFYWYRQILGQKVEFLVSFYNNEISEKSEIFDDQFSVERPDGSNFTLKIRSTKLEDSAMYFCASSEYSAGGPDETQYFGPGTRLLVL.

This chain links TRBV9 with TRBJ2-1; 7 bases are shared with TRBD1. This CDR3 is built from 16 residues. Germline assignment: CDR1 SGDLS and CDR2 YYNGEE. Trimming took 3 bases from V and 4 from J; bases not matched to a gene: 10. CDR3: CASSADSGTVYNEQFF. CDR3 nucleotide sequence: TGTGCCAGCAGCGCGGACTCTGGGACAGTATACAATGAGCAGTTCTTC.

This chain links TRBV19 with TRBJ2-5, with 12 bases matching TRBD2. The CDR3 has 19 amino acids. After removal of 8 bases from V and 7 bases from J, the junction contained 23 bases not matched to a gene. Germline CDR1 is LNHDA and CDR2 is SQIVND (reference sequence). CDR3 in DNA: TGTGCCAGTTCCCCATTGACTAGCGGGGGCCTTAGTTCCGGCGGGACCCAGTACTTC. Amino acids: CASSPLTSGGLSSGGTQYF. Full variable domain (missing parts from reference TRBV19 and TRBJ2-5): DGGITQSPKYLFRKEGQNVTLSCEQNLNHDAMYWYRQDPGQGLRLIYYSQIVNDFQKGDIAEGYSVSREKKESFPLTVTSAQKNPTAFYLCASSPLTSGGLSSGGTQYFGPGTRLLVL.

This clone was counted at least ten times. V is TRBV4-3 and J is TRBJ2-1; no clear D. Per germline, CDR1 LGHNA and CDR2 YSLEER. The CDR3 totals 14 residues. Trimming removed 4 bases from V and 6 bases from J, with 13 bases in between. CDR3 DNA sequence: TGCGCCAGCAGCCCAAGGGCCCCGGGCAATGAGCAGTTCTTC. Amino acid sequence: CASSPRAPGNEQFF.

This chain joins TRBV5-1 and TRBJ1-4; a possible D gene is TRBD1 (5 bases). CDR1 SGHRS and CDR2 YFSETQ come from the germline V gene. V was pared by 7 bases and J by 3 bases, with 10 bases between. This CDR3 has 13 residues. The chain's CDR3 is CASRVGPNEKLFF. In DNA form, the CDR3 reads TGCGCCAGCCGGGTGGGGCCTAATGAAAAACTGTTTTTT.

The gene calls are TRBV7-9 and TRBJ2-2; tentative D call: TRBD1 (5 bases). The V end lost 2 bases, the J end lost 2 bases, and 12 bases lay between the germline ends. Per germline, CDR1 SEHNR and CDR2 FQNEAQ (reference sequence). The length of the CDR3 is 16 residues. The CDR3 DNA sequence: TGTGCCAGCAGCTTACCCGCAGGGCCCAACACCGGGGAGCTGTTTTTT. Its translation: CASSLPAGPNTGELFF.

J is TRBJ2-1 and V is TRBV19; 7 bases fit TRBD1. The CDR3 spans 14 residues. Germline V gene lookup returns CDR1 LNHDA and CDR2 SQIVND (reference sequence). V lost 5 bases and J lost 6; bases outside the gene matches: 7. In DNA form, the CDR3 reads TGTGCCAGTAGTCGAGCACAGGGGTCCAATGAGCAGTTCTTC. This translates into CASSRAQGSNEQFF.

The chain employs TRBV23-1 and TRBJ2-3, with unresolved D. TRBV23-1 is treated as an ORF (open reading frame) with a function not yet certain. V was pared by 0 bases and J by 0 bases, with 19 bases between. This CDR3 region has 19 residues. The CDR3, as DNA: TGCGCCAGCAGTCAATCATTATTCGCTACGGCTTCGAGCACAGATACGCAGTATTTT. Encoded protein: CASSQSLFATASSTDTQYF.

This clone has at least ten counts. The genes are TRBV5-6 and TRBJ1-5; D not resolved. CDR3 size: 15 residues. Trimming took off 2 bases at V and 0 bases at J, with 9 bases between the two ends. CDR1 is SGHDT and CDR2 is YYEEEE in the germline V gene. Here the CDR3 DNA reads TGTGCCAGCAGCTTAGGAGGGAATAGCAATCAGCCCCAGCATTTT. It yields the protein CASSLGGNSNQPQHF.

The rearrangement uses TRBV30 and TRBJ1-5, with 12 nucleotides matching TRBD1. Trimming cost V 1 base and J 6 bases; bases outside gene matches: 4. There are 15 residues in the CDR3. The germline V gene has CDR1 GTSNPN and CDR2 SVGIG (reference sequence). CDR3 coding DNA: TGTGCCTGGAGTGCCGGGACAGGGGGCAGTCAGCCCCAGCATTTT. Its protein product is CAWSAGTGGSQPQHF.

The CDR3 DNA follows: TGTGCCAGCAGCCAACTCACAGATACGCAGTATTTT. This encodes CASSQLTDTQYF. The chain couples TRBV14 to TRBJ2-3; D is unresolved. The germline CDR1 and CDR2 sequences are SGHDN and FVKESK. The V end was cut by 2 bases, the J end by 2 bases, with 2 bases between. CDR3 length: 12 residues.

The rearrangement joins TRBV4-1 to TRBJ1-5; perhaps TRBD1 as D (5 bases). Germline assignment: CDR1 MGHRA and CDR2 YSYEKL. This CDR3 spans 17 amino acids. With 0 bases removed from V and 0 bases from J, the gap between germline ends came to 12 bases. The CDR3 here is CASSQDQGPYSNQPQHF. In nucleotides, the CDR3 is TGCGCCAGCAGCCAAGATCAGGGACCCTATAGCAATCAGCCCCAGCATTTT.

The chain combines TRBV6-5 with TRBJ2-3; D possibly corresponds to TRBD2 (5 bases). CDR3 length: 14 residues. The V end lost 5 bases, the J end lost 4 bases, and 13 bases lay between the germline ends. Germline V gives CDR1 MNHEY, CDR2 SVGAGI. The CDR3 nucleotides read TGTGCCAGCAGTAACGGGGAATCTGCAGATACGCAGTATTTT. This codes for CASSNGESADTQYF.

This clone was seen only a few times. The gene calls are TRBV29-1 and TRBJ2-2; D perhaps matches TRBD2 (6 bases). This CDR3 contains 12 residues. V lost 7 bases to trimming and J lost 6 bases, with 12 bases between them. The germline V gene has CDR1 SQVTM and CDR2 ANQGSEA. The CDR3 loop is CSAKEGAGELFF. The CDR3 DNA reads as TGCAGCGCGAAGGAGGGAGCCGGGGAGCTGTTTTTT.

CDR3 DNA: TGTGCCAGCAGTTCCCTGGACGGAGTAAATGGGGCCAACGTCCTGACTTTC. Translation gives CASSSLDGVNGANVLTF. The chain recombines TRBV28 with TRBJ2-6; D uncertain. The length of the CDR3 is 17 residues. The germline CDR1 and CDR2 sequences are MDHEN and SYDVKM. With 4 bases removed from V and 3 bases from J, the gap between germline ends came to 16 bases.

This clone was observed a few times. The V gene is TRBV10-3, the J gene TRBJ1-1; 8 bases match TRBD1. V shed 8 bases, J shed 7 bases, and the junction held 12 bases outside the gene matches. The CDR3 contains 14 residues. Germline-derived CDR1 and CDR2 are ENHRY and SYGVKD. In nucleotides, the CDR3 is TGTGCCATCTGGGGGACAGGTCGGGACGGTGAAGCTTTCTTT. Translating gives CAIWGTGRDGEAFF.

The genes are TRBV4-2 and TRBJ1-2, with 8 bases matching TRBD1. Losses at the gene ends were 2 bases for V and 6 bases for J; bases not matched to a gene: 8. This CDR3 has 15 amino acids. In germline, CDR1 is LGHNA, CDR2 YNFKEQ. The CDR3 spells CASSQSVTGANGYTF. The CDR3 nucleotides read TGTGCCAGCAGCCAATCCGTGACAGGGGCGAATGGCTACACCTTC.

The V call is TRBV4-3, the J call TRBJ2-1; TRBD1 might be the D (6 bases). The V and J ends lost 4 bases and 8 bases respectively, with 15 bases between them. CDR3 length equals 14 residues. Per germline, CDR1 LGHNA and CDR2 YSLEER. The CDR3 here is CASSPREQGDEQFF. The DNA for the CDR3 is TGCGCCAGCAGCCCAAGAGAACAGGGCGATGAGCAGTTCTTC.

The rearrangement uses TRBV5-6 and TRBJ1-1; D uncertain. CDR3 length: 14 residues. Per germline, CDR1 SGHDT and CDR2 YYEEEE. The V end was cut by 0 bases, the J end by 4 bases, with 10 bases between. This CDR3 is CASSLGALPTEAFF. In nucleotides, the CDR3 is TGTGCCAGCAGCTTGGGGGCCCTGCCCACTGAAGCTTTCTTT.